This T cell receptor (beta chain) was captured in a study of blood T cell repertoires in COVID-19. Study-wide background: The analysed material was cDNA or gDNA that came from T cells, B-cell-depleted T cells, or PBMCs.

Study members were between about 18 and 100 years old and lived in 25 or so US regions. Cohorts were based on clinical histories the participants reported. Authors' processing steps: The assay estimated nucleated cells by amplifying reference gene primers. This table comes from immunoSEQ multiplex PCR, and its TCRdb copy is limited to in-frame clones, with some not included. The V and J calls and clone size are taken from that table; D and trimming were inferred from the DNA. The table includes some 260,000 clones, around four fifths detected once. Germline assignment: CDR1 GTSNPN and CDR2 SVGIG (reference sequence). There are 13 residues in the CDR3. V was pared by 2 bases and J by 0 bases, with 8 bases between.

Sequencing used PBMCs or T cells enriched from blood (not recorded which). The gene calls are TRBV30 and TRBJ2-7; D remains ambiguous. The sequence derives from a man aged 30 to 45 with acute COVID-19. The CDR3 spells CAWSLANSYEQYV. The DNA of the CDR3 is TGTGCCTGGAGTCTCGCTAACTCCTACGAGCAGTACGTC.